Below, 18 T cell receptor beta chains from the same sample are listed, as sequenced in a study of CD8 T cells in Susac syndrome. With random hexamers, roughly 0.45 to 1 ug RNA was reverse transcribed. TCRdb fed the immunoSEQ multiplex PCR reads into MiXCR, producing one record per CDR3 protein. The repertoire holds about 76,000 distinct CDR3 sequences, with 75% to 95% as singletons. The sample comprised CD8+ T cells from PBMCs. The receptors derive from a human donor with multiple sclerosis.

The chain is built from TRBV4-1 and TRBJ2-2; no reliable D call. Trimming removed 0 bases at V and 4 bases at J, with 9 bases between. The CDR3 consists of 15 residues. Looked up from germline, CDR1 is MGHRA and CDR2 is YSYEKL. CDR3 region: CASSQEGLSTGELFF. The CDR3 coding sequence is TGCGCCAGCAGCCAAGAGGGATTGAGCACCGGGGAGCTGTTTTTT.

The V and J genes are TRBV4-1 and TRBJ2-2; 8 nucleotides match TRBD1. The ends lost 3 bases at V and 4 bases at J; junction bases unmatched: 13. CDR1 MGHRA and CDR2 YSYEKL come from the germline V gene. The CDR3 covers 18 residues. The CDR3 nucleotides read TGCGCCAGCAGCCAGACCCCGGAGACAGGGGTAGGCACCGGGGAGCTGTTTTTT. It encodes CASSQTPETGVGTGELFF.

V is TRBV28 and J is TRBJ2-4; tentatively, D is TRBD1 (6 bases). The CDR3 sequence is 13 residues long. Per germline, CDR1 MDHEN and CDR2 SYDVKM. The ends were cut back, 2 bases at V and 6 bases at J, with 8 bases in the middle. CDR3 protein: CASSLPRGNIQYF. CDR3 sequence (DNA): TGTGCCAGCAGTTTACCCAGGGGAAACATTCAGTACTTC.

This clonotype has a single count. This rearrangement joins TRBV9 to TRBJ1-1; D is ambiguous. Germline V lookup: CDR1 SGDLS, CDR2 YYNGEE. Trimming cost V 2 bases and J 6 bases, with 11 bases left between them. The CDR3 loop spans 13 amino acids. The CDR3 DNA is TGTGCCAGCAGCGTCGTTTCGGCATCTGAAGCTTTCTTT. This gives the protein CASSVVSASEAFF.

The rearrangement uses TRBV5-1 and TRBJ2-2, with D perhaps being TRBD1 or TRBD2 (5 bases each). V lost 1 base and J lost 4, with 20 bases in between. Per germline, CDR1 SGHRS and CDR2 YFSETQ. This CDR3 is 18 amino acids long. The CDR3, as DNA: TGCGCCAGCAGCTTGAGCGGATGGGGCTGGGAAATCACCGGGGAGCTGTTTTTT. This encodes CASSLSGWGWEITGELFF.

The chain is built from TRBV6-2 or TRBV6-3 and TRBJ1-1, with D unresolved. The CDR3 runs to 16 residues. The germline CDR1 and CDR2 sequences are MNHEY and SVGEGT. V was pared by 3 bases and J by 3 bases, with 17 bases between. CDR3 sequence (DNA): TGTGCCAGCAGTTATGGCCTCAGCGTCGTGGACACTGAAGCTTTCTTT. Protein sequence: CASSYGLSVVDTEAFF.

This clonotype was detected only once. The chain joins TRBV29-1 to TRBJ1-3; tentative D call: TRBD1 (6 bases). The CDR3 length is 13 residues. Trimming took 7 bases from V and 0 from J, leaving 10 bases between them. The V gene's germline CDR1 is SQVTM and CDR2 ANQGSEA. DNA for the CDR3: TGCAGCGCTACAGGGAGCTCTGGAAACACCATATATTTT. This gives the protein CSATGSSGNTIYF.

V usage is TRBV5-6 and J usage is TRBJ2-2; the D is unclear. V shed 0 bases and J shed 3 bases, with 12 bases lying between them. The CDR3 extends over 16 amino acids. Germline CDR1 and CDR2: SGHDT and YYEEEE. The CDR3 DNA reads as TGTGCCAGCAGCTTGGTAATGGTAGATCACACCGGGGAGCTGTTTTTT. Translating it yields CASSLVMVDHTGELFF.

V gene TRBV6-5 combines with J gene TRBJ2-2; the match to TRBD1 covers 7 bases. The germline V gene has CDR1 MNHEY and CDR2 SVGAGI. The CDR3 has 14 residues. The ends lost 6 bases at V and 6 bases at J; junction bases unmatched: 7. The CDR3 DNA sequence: TGTGCCAGCAGCGAACAGGGGAATTCCGGGGAGCTGTTTTTT. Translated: CASSEQGNSGELFF.

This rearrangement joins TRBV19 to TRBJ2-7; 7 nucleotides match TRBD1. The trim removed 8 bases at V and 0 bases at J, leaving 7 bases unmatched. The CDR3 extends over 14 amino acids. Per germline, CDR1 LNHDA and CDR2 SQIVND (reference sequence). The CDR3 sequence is CASGPRTGSYEQYF. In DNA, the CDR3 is TGTGCCAGTGGACCTAGGACAGGCTCCTACGAGCAGTACTTC.

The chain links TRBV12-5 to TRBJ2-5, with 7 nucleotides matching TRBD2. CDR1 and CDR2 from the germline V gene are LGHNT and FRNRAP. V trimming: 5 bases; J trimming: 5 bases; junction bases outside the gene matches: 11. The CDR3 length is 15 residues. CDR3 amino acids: CASGLTLGLGETQYF. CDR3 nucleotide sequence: TGTGCTAGTGGTCTTACGCTTGGACTAGGGGAGACCCAGTACTTC.

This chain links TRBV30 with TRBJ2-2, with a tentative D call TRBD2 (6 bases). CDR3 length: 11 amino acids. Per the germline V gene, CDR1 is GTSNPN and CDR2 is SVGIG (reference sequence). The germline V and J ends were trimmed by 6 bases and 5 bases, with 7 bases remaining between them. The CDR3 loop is CACRETGELFF. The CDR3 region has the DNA TGTGCCTGTCGGGAGACCGGGGAGCTGTTTTTT.

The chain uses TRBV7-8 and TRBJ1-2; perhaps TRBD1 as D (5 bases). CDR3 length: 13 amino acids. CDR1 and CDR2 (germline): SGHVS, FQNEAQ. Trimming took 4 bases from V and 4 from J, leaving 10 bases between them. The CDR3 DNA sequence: TGTGCCAGCAGCTCTGACGGGGGCTATGGCTACACCTTC. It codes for CASSSDGGYGYTF.

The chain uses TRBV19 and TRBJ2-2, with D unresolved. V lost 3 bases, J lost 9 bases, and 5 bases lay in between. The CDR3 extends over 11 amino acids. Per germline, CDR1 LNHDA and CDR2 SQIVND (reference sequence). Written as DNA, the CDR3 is TGTGCCAGTAGTATCCGATGGGAGCTGTTTTTT. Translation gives CASSIRWELFF.

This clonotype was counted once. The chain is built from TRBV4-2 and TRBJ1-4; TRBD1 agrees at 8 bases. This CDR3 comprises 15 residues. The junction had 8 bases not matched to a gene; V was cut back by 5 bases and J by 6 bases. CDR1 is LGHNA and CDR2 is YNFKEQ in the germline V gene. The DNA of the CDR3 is TGTGCCAGCAGCGACCCAGGGGGCCAGGATGAAAAACTGTTTTTT. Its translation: CASSDPGGQDEKLFF.

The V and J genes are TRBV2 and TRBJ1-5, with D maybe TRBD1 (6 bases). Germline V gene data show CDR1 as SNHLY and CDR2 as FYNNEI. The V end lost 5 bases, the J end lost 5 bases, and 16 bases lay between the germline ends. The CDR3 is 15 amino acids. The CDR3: CASSTRTARHQPQHF. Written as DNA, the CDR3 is TGTGCCAGCAGTACCCGGACAGCCCGACATCAGCCCCAGCATTTT.

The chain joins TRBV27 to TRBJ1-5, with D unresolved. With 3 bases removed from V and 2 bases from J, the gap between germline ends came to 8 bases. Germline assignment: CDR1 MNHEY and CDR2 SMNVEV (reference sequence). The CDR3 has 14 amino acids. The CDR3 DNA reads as TGTGCCAGCAGTTTGCTGGGAGGCAATCAGCCCCAGCATTTT. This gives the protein CASSLLGGNQPQHF.

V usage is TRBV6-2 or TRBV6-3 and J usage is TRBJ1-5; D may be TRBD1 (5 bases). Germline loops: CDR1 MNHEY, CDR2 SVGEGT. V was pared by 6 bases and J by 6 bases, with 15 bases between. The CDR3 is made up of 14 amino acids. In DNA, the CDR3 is TGTGCCAGCAGGACGACAGCGGACGCTCAGCCCCAGCATTTT. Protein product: CASRTTADAQPQHF.